This T cell receptor beta chain is from a study of blood T cells in healthy people across ages. It was with a sample-barcoded 5' primer and a J-beta primer mix that a second PCR of roughly 7 to 12 cycles was run. TCRdb reprocessed the 5' RACE reads with MiXCR, giving one entry per CDR3 protein. The profile shows fewer than 2,000,000 distinct CDR3 sequences, about 35% of them singletons. V was trimmed by 5 bases and J by 0 bases, leaving 12 bases between them. This CDR3 region has 15 residues. Germline V gives CDR1 MNHEY, CDR2 SMNVEV (reference sequence). The sample, about 9.7 milliliters of peripheral blood, was drawn from each donor.

The chain joins TRBV27 to TRBJ2-3; no clear D gene. Sequenced input: blood. The receptor was isolated from a woman younger than 45 in good health. The CDR3 sequence: CASSTWTESTDTQYF. CDR3 nucleotide sequence: TGTGCCAGCAGTACCTGGACCGAAAGCACAGATACGCAGTATTTT.